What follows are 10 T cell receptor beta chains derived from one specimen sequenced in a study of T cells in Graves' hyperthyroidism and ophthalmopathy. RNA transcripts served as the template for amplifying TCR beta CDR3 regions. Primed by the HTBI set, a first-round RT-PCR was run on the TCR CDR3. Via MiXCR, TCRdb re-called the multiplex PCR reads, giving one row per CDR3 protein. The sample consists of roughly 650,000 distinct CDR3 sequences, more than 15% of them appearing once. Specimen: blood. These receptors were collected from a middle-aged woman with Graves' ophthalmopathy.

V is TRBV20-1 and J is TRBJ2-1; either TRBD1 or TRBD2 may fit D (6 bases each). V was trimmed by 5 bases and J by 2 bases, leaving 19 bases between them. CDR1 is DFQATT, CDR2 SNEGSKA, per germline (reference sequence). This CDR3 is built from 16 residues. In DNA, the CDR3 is TGCAGTGCTGGGGGCCCGAGCGGGCCTACCTACAATGAGCAGTTCTTC. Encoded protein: CSAGGPSGPTYNEQFF.

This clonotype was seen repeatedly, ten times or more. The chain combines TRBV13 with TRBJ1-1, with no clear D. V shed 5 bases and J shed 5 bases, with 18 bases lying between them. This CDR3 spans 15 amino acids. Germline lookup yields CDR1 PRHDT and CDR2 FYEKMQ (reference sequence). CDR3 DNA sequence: TGTGCCAGCAGCATTGGACGGCCACTAGCGACTGAAGCTTTCTTT. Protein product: CASSIGRPLATEAFF.

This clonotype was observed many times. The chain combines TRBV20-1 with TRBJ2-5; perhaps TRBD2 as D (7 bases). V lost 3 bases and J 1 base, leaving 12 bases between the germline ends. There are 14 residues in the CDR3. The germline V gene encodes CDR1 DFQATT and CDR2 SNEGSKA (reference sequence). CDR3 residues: CSAREGGGQETQYF. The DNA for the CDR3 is TGCAGTGCTAGGGAAGGGGGGGGCCAAGAGACCCAGTACTTC.

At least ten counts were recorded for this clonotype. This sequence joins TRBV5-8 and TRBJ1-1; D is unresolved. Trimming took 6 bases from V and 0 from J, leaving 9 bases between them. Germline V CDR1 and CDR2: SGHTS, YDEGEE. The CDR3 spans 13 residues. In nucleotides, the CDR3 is TGTGCCAGCAAACAGAATATGAACACTGAAGCTTTCTTT. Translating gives CASKQNMNTEAFF.

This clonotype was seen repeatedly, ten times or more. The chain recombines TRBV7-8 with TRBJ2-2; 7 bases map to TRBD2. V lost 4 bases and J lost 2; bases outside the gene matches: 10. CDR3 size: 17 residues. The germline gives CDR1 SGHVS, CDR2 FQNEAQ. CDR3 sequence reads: CASSSHWGTKNTGELFF. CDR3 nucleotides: TGTGCCAGCAGCTCCCATTGGGGGACTAAAAACACCGGGGAGCTGTTTTTT.

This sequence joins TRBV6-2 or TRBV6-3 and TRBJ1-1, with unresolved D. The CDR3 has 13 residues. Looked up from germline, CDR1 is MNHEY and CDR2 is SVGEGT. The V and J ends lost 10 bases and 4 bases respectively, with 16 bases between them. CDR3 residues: CATQSQLGTEAFF. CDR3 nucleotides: TGTGCCACCCAATCCCAATTGGGCACTGAAGCTTTCTTT.

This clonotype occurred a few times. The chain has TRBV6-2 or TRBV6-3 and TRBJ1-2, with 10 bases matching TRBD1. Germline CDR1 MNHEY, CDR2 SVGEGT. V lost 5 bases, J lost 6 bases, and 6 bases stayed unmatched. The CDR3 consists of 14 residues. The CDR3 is CASSGQGGIHGYTF. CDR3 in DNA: TGTGCCAGCAGTGGACAGGGGGGTATACATGGCTACACCTTC.

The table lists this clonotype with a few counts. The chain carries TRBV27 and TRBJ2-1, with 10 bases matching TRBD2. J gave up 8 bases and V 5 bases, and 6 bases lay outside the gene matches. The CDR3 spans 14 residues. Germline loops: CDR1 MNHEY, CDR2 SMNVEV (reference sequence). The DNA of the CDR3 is TGTGCCAGCAGTGTGACTAGCGGGTTTTATGAGCAGTTCTTC. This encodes CASSVTSGFYEQFF.

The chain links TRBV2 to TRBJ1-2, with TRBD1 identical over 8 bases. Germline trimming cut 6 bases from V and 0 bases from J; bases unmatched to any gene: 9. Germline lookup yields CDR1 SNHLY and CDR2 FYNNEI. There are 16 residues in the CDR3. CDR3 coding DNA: TGTGCCAGCAGGACCGGACAGGGCCAAGCTAACTATGGCTACACCTTC. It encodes CASRTGQGQANYGYTF.

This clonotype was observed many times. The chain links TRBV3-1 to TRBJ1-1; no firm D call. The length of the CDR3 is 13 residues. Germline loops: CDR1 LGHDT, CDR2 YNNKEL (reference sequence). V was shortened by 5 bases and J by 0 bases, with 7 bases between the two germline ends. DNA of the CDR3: TGTGCCAGCAGCGCGACCCTGAACACTGAAGCTTTCTTT. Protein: CASSATLNTEAFF.